The 22 T cell receptor beta chains below come from one sample, sequenced in a study of T cells in Graves' hyperthyroidism and ophthalmopathy. Amplified TCR beta CDR3 regions came from RNA transcripts. First-round RT-PCR targeting the TCR CDR3 was performed with the HTBI primer set. MiXCR, applied by TCRdb to the multiplex PCR reads, yields one record per CDR3 protein. The table lists approximately 560,000 distinct CDR3 sequences, 46% of them singletons, with roughly 8.2% in the top ten. Material: peripheral blood or thyroid tissue (not recorded which). These receptors originate from a woman between 18 and 30 years old with Graves' hyperthyroidism.

This sequence joins TRBV14 and TRBJ1-1, with D tentatively TRBD1 (5 bases). The germline gives CDR1 SGHDN, CDR2 FVKESK. Trimming cost V 5 bases and J 1 base, with 11 bases left between them. The CDR3 totals 14 residues. CDR3 coding DNA: TGTGCCAGCAGCGGAGGGGCCCCGAACACTGAAGCTTTCTTT. As protein: CASSGGAPNTEAFF.

This clonotype was seen more than once but under ten times. This chain uses TRBV19 with TRBJ2-2; TRBD1 aligns across 9 bases. Trimming removed 4 bases from V and 4 bases from J; junction bases left unmatched: 4. This CDR3 has 15 residues. Germline CDR1 is LNHDA and CDR2 is SQIVND (reference sequence). The CDR3 loop is CASSSETGGTGELFF. The CDR3 coding sequence is TGTGCCAGTAGTAGTGAGACAGGGGGCACCGGGGAGCTGTTTTTT. Filled out from reference TRBV19 and TRBJ2-2, the complete variable domain reads DGGITQSPKYLFRKEGQNVTLSCEQNLNHDAMYWYRQDPGQGLRLIYYSQIVNDFQKGDIAEGYSVSREKKESFPLTVTSAQKNPTAFYLCASSSETGGTGELFFGEGSRLTVL.

The genes are TRBV7-9 and TRBJ1-3; 10 bases map to TRBD1. The CDR3 totals 15 residues. Germline V gives CDR1 SEHNR, CDR2 FQNEAQ (reference sequence). Germline trimming cut 6 bases from V and 2 bases from J; bases unmatched to any gene: 4. CDR3: CASRAGQGAGNTIYF. The CDR3 coding sequence is TGTGCCAGCAGAGCAGGACAGGGGGCTGGAAACACCATATATTTT.

The chain employs TRBV29-1 and TRBJ1-2, with D perhaps TRBD1 (5 bases). Trimming took off 6 bases at V and 8 bases at J, with 16 bases between the two ends. CDR3 size: 12 residues. Per the germline V gene, CDR1 is SQVTM and CDR2 is ANQGSEA. The chain's CDR3 is CSVGGANDGYTF. The CDR3 bases are TGCAGCGTAGGCGGGGCGAACGACGGCTACACCTTC.

This clonotype occurred a few times. The chain employs TRBV7-9 and TRBJ1-4, with D hard to call. The germline V gene has CDR1 SEHNR and CDR2 FQNEAQ (reference sequence). Trimming removed 3 bases from V and 3 bases from J, with 11 bases in between. This CDR3 contains 15 residues. DNA for the CDR3: TGTGCCAGCAGCTTTGTGGGTACGGCTAATGAAAAACTGTTTTTT. It specifies CASSFVGTANEKLFF.

The chain recombines TRBV7-9 with TRBJ1-5, with D hard to call. The CDR3 sequence is 11 residues long. The germline CDR1 and CDR2 sequences are SEHNR and FQNEAQ (reference sequence). The germline V and J ends were trimmed by 6 bases and 9 bases, with 9 bases remaining between them. The CDR3, as DNA: TGTGCCAGCAGTATAGCAGGGCCCCAGCATTTT. Its translation is CASSIAGPQHF.

This clonotype was counted once. The rearrangement joins TRBV14 to TRBJ1-1; unclear D gene. V was pared by 2 bases and J by 10 bases, with 17 bases between. This CDR3 comprises 14 residues. CDR1 SGHDN and CDR2 FVKESK come from the germline V gene. CDR3 coding DNA: TGTGCCAGCAGCCAACCTCTGGTGGAGCGGGGAGCTTTCTTT. This sequence encodes CASSQPLVERGAFF.

The chain uses TRBV12-3 or TRBV12-4 and TRBJ2-5; TRBD2 might be the D (5 bases). V was shortened by 5 bases and J by 2 bases, with 18 bases between the two germline ends. The length of the CDR3 is 16 residues. This CDR3 reads CASSRGSTTAQETQYF. CDR3 coding DNA: TGTGCCAGCAGTAGAGGGAGTACCACCGCTCAAGAGACCCAGTACTTC.

This clonotype was observed a single time. A read error may produce the germline difference seen at one junction end. The CDR3 nucleotides read TGTGCCACCAGCAGAGCACTTGCGTACATTGGCTACGGCTACCCCTTC. Protein: CATSRALAYIGYGYPF. This chain uses TRBV15 with TRBJ1-2; D not resolved. From germline, CDR1 is LNHNV and CDR2 YYDKDF (reference sequence). CDR3 length: 16 amino acids.

The rearrangement joins TRBV15 to TRBJ2-7; no clear D. The germline V gene encodes CDR1 LNHNV and CDR2 YYDKDF (reference sequence). This CDR3 region has 15 residues. Trimming shortened V by 10 bases and J by 2 bases, and 21 bases separated the two germline ends. The CDR3 sequence is CASTQGQRPPYEQYF. CDR3 nucleotides: TGTGCCAGCACCCAAGGGCAGAGACCACCCTACGAGCAGTACTTC.

This clonotype has ten or more counts. The chain carries TRBV7-9 and TRBJ2-6; D gene ambiguous. CDR1 is SEHNR and CDR2 is FQNEAQ in the germline V gene (reference sequence). The CDR3 consists of 10 residues. CDR3: CATEANVLTF. For the CDR3, the DNA is TGTGCGACCGAGGCCAACGTCCTGACTTTC.

This clonotype was seen a single time. A read error may explain this, as a much larger clone is one base away. V usage is TRBV7-6 and J usage is TRBJ2-7, with D possibly matching TRBD2 (5 bases). From germline, CDR1 is SGHVS and CDR2 FNYEAQ. The CDR3 runs to 14 residues. CDR3 protein: CAISESRDSYEQHF. The CDR3 nucleotides are TGTGCCATCAGTGAGTCACGGGATTCCTACGAGCAGCACTTC. The whole variable domain, filled in from reference TRBV7-6 and TRBJ2-7, reads GAGVSQSPRYKVTKRGQDVALRCDPISGHVSLYWYRQALGQGPEFLTYFNYEAQQDKSGLPNDRFSAERPEGSISTLTIQRTEQRDSAMYRCAISESRDSYEQHFGPGTRLTVT.

V usage is TRBV29-1 and J usage is TRBJ1-1; D gene unclear. Germline CDR1 is SQVTM and CDR2 is ANQGSEA. CDR3 length equals 12 residues. The DNA for the CDR3 is TGCAGACCAAGGATCTCTCACACTGAAGCTTTCTTT. It encodes CRPRISHTEAFF. Combining the CDR3 with reference TRBV29-1 and TRBJ1-1 gives the whole variable domain SAVISQKPSRDICQRGTSLTIQCQVDSQVTMMFWYRQQPGQSLTLIATANQGSEATYESGFVIDKFPISRPNLTFSTLTVSNMSPEDSSIYLCRPRISHTEAFFGQGTRLTVV.

The genes are TRBV20-1 and TRBJ1-5; D is undetermined. The CDR3 length is 14 residues. Per the germline V gene, CDR1 is DFQATT and CDR2 is SNEGSKA (reference sequence). As DNA, the CDR3 is TGCAGCGGAGCTGGCGGGGATAGCAATCAGCCCCAGCATTTT. Its protein product is CSGAGGDSNQPQHF.

The chain couples TRBV19 to TRBJ1-2; D unresolved. The CDR3 covers 16 residues. The V and J ends lost 5 bases and 7 bases respectively, with 23 bases between them. CDR1 is LNHDA, CDR2 SQIVND, per germline (reference sequence). The CDR3 DNA reads as TGTGCCAGTAGTGCACGGGGAGAAGGAGGGATTGGTGGCTACACCTTC. It yields the protein CASSARGEGGIGGYTF.

Only one count was recorded for this clonotype. The chain joins TRBV10-3 to TRBJ2-2, with TRBD1 matching over 9 bases. V gave up 3 bases and J gave up 5 bases; unmatched junction bases: 7. This CDR3 comprises 16 residues. Germline CDR1 ENHRY, CDR2 SYGVKD. The CDR3 sequence is CAISEPGQGETGELFF. DNA of the CDR3: TGTGCCATCAGTGAACCGGGACAGGGAGAAACCGGGGAGCTGTTTTTT.

In this sample, this clonotype turned up a few times. The J gene is TRBJ2-7, the V gene TRBV25-1; D possibly corresponds to TRBD2 (6 bases). The CDR3 has 13 residues. Trimming cost V 1 base and J 7 bases, with 11 bases left between them. CDR1 MGHDK and CDR2 SYGVNS come from the germline V gene. CDR3 sequence reads: CASSEFREDEQYF. The CDR3 DNA reads as TGTGCCAGCAGTGAATTCAGGGAGGATGAGCAGTACTTC.

This clonotype was picked up many times. This chain links TRBV29-1 with TRBJ2-5; D possibly corresponds to TRBD1 (5 bases). The germline V and J ends were trimmed by 4 bases and 0 bases, with 6 bases remaining between them. From germline, CDR1 is SQVTM and CDR2 ANQGSEA. The length of the CDR3 is 12 residues. The CDR3 coding sequence is TGCAGCGTTGCGACAGACCAAGAGACCCAGTACTTC. This codes for CSVATDQETQYF.

The J gene is TRBJ2-5, the V gene TRBV6-6, with 9 nucleotides matching TRBD2. This CDR3 is 15 amino acids long. CDR1 is MNHNY, CDR2 SVGAGI, per germline (reference sequence). V lost 6 bases to trimming and J lost 5 bases; unmatched junction nucleotides: 10. The CDR3 here is CASRNGGRARETQYF. CDR3 bases: TGTGCCAGCAGGAACGGCGGGAGGGCCAGGGAGACCCAGTACTTC.

The chain is built from TRBV7-2 and TRBJ1-6; D might be TRBD1 (5 bases). The CDR3 is 15 residues long. V lost 3 bases and J lost 7, with 13 bases in between. Germline CDR1 and CDR2: SGHTA and FQGNSA. CDR3 in amino acids: CASSLVAGANSPLHF. The CDR3 DNA reads TGTGCCAGCAGCTTGGTGGCCGGGGCGAATTCACCCCTCCACTTT.

This clonotype was detected a few times. The chain combines TRBV7-8 with TRBJ2-5; 11 positions match TRBD1. CDR1 is SGHVS, CDR2 FQNEAQ, per germline. The CDR3 has 15 amino acids. After removal of 1 base from V and 4 bases from J, the junction contained 2 bases not matched to a gene. The CDR3: CASSLGGQGGETQYF. DNA of the CDR3: TGTGCCAGCAGCTTAGGGGGACAGGGGGGAGAGACCCAGTACTTC.

This clonotype was detected a few times. V and J are TRBV2 and TRBJ2-5; D gene uncertain. CDR1 is SNHLY and CDR2 is FYNNEI in the germline V gene. The CDR3 has 10 residues. V was trimmed by 2 bases and J by 8 bases, leaving 3 bases between them. CDR3 protein: CASSERTQYF. The CDR3 DNA reads as TGTGCCAGCAGTGAAAGAACCCAGTACTTC. The full variable domain, rest sourced from reference TRBV2 and TRBJ2-5, is EPEVTQTPSHQVTQMGQEVILRCVPISNHLYFYWYRQILGQKVEFLVSFYNNEISEKSEIFDDQFSVERPDGSNFTLKIRSTKLEDSAMYFCASSERTQYFGPGTRLLVL.